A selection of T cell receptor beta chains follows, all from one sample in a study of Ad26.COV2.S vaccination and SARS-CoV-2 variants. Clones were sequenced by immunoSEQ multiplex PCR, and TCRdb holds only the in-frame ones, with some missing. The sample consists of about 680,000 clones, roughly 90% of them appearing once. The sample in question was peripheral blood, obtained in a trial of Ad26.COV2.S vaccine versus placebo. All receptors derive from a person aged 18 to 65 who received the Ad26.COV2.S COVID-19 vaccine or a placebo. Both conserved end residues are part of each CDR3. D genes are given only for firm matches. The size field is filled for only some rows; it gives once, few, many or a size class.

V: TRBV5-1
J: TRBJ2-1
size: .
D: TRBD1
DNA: TGCGCCAGCAGCCGACGTCCACAGGGGGCAGGTAATGAGCAGTTCTTC
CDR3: CASSRRPQGAGNEQFF

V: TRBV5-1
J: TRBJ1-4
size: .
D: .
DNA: TGCGCCAGCAGCGACGCAGGGGATGAAAAACTGTTTTTT
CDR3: CASSDAGDEKLFF

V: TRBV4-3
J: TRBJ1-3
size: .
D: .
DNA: TGCGCCAGCAGCCTGGAACAGGTCTCTGGAAACACCATATATTTT
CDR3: CASSLEQVSGNTIYF

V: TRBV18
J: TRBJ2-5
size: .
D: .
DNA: TGTGCCAGCTCACCGGGGAGTCAAGAGACCCAGTACTTC
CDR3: CASSPGSQETQYF

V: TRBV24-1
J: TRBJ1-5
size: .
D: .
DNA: TGTGCCACCAAAGTGATCCAGCCCCAGCATTTT
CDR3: CATKVIQPQHF

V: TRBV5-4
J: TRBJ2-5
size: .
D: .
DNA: TGTGCCAGCAGCTTGCGGGGGAGGTTAGAGACCCAGTACTTC
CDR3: CASSLRGRLETQYF

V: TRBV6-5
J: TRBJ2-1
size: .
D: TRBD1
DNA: TGTGCCAGCAGTCGGGACAGAGACAATGAGCAGTTCTTC
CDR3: CASSRDRDNEQFF

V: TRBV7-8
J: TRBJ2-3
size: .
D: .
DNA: TGTGCCAGCAGCTTACTTCCGGGACAATCCACAGATACGCAGTATTTT
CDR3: CASSLLPGQSTDTQYF

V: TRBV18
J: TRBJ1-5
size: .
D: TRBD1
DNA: TGTGCCAGCTCATCCGGGACAGACCCTCGTCGAACCCAGCATTTT
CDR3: CASSSGTDPRRTQHF

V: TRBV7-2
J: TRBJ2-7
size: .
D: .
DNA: TGTGCCAGCAGCTTAGGGCACGGGTTCAACTACGAGCAGTACTTC
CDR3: CASSLGHGFNYEQYF

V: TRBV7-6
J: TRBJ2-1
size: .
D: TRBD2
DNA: TGTGCCAGCAGCTTAGGAGGGAGACTAGCGGAGGGTAGGGAGCAGTTCTTC
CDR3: CASSLGGRLAEGREQFF

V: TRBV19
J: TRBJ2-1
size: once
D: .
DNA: TGTGCCAGTAGTATAGGGGGCAGGCTTTCCTACAATGAGCAGTTCTTC
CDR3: CASSIGGRLSYNEQFF

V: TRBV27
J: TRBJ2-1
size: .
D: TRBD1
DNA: TGTGCCAGCAGTATCAGGGGGCCCTTTTCGAGCGATGAGCAGTTCTTC
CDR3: CASSIRGPFSSDEQFF

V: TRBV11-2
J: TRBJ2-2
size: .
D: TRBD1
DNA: TGTGCCAGCAGCCCCCAGACAGGGCGGAACACCGGGGAGCTGTTTTTT
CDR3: CASSPQTGRNTGELFF

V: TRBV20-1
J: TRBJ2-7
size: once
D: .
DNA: TGCAGTGCTGTCGGTTACGAGCAGTACTTC
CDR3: CSAVGYEQYF

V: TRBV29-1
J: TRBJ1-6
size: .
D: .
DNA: TGCAGCGTCGCAACAGGGAATAATTCACCCCTCCACTTT
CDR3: CSVATGNNSPLHF

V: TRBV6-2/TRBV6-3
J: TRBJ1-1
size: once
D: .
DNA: TGTGCCAGCAGCTTCTGGACAGCAGTGAACACTGAAGCTTTCTTT
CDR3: CASSFWTAVNTEAFF

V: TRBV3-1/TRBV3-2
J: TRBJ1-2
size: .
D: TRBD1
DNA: TGTGCCAGCAGCCAACTACAGGGGAACGGCTACACCTTC
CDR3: CASSQLQGNGYTF

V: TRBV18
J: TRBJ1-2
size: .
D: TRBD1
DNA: TGTGCCAGCTCACCCGGACAGGGACGTGTGGGCTATGGCTACACCTTC
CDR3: CASSPGQGRVGYGYTF

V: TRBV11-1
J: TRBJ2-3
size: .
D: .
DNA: TGTGCCAGCAGCTTATTCCCAGATACGCAGTATTTT
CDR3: CASSLFPDTQYF

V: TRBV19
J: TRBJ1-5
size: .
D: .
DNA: TGTGCCAGTAGTCCTGGATGGGGTCTCGGTCAGCCCCAGCATTTT
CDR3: CASSPGWGLGQPQHF

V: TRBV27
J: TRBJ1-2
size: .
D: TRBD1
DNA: TGTGCCAGCAGTACTATCACAGGGGATGATGGCTACACCTTC
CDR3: CASSTITGDDGYTF

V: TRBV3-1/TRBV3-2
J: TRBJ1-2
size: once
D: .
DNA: TGTGCCAGCAGCGTGGGGGGAAATCATGGCTACACCTTC
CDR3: CASSVGGNHGYTF

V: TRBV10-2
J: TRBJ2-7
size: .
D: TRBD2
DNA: TGCGCCAGCAAAGGACTAGCGCCGACGGGAGAGCAGTACTTC
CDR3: CASKGLAPTGEQYF

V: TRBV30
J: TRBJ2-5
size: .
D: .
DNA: TGTGCCTGGAGTGGGCTTAACCAAGAGACCCAGTACTTC
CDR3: CAWSGLNQETQYF

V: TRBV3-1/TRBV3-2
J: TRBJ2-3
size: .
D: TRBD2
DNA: TGTGCCAGCAGCCCCACTAGCGATAGCACAGATACGCAGTATTTT
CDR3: CASSPTSDSTDTQYF

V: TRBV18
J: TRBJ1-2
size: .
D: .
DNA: TGTGCCAGCTCACCCCCGAGAGCCCTCAACTATGGCTACACCTTC
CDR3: CASSPPRALNYGYTF

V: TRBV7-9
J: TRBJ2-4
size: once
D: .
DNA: TGTGCCAGCAGCCACGCAGGGGAGGCGTACATTCAGTACTTC
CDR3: CASSHAGEAYIQYF

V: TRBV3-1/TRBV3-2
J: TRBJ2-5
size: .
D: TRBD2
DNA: TGTGCCAGCAGTCCGGGACTAGCGGGAGTACGAGAGACCCAGTACTTC
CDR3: CASSPGLAGVRETQYF

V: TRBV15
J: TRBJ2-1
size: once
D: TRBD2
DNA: TGTGCCACCAGCAGGTTGGGGGGGGTTCAGTTCTTC
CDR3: CATSRLGGVQFF

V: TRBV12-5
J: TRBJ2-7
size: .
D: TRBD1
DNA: TGTGCTAGTGGCCGGGACAGATCCTACGAGCAGTACTTC
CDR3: CASGRDRSYEQYF

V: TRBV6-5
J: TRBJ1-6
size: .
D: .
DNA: TGTGCCAGCATCCGCTCGGTAAAGAATAATTCACCCCTCCACTTT
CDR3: CASIRSVKNNSPLHF

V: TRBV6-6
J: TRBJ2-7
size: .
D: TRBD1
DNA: TGTGCCAGCGGCTCACAGGGGGACGAGCAGTACTTC
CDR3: CASGSQGDEQYF

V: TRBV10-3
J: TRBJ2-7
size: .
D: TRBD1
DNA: TGTGCCATCAGTGGTTCTAACGTTGGGACAGGAACCTACGAGCAGTACTTC
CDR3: CAISGSNVGTGTYEQYF

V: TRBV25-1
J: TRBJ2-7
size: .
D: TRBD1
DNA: TGTGCCAGCAGTACGGGACAGGGGTTAAAGCAGTACTTC
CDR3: CASSTGQGLKQYF

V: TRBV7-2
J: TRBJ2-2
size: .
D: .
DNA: TGTGCCAGCAGCCAAGTCGCCAGGGTACGGGTTACCACCGGGGAGCTGTTTTTT
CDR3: CASSQVARVRVTTGELFF

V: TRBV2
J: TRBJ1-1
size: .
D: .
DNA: TGTGCCAGCGTAGGAATTAGGAACACTGAAGCTTTCTTT
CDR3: CASVGIRNTEAFF

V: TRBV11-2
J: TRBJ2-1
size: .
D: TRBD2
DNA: TGTGCCAGCAGCCCCGTTTTAGCGGGAGTTGGTGAGCAGTTCTTC
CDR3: CASSPVLAGVGEQFF

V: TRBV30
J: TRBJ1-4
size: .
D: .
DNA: TGTGCCTGGAGAGGGGGGCTTAGGGAAAAACTGTTTTTT
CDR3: CAWRGGLREKLFF

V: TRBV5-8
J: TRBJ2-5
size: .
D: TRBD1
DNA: TGTGCCAGCAGCTTGGGGACAGGGACTTCTGCGGAGACCCAGTACTTC
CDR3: CASSLGTGTSAETQYF

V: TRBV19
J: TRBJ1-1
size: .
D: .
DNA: TGTGCCTCACGACCCGGGGGGGGTACTGAAGCTTTCTTT
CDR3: CASRPGGGTEAFF

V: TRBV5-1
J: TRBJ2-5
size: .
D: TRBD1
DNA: TGCGCCAGCAGCTCGTGGGACAGGGGACAAGAGACCCAGTACTTC
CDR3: CASSSWDRGQETQYF

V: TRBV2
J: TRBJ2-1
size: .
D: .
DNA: TGTGCCAGCAGTGAGTCCTCGGGCTCCTACAATGAGCAGTTCTTC
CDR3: CASSESSGSYNEQFF

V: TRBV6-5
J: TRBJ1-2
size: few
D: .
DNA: TGTGCCAGCACCCCCCAGGGGAGGCATGGCTACACCTTC
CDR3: CASTPQGRHGYTF

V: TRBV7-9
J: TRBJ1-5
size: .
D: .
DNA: TGTGCCAGCAGCCGGGTGGAAGGGGGTCAGCCCCAGCATTTT
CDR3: CASSRVEGGQPQHF

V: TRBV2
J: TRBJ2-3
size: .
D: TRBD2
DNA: TGTGCCAGCAGCTCTTTCTTAGCGGGGAGCACAGATACGCAGTATTTT
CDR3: CASSSFLAGSTDTQYF

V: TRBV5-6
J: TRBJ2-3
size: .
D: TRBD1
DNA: TGTGCCAGCAGCGAAACAGGGGGCCAGACTAGCACAGATACGCAGTATTTT
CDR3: CASSETGGQTSTDTQYF

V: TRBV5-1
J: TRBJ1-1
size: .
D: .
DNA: TGCGCCAGCGCTCTTGGGGAGGGCACTGAAGCTTTCTTT
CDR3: CASALGEGTEAFF

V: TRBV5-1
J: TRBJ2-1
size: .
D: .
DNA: TGCGCCAGCAGCTTGGCTCAGCAGCAGCAGTTCTTC
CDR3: CASSLAQQQQFF

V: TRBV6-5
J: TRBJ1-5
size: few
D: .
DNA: TGTGCCAGCAGACAAACAGGGAACGGTCAGCCCCAGCATTTT
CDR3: CASRQTGNGQPQHF

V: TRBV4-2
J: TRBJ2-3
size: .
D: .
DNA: TGTGCCAGCAGCCAAGTGGACGGGGGTATAGATACGCAGTATTTT
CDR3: CASSQVDGGIDTQYF

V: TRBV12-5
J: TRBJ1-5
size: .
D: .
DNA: TGTGCTAGTGGTTTGAACACAGGGAGTCGGGCTGGACAGCCCCAGCATTTT
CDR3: CASGLNTGSRAGQPQHF